The rows below give T cell receptor beta chains drawn from one sample of a study of response to subunit inactivated influenza vaccine. From the RT-PCR reads, TCRdb called clonotypes with MiXCR, one entry per CDR3 protein. The data contain roughly 630,000 distinct CDR3 sequences, 11% to 15% of them singletons. This specimen consisted of PBMCs from blood, obtained around two weeks before vaccination. The receptors derive from a man between 50 and 59 years old who received an inactivated influenza vaccine. The CDR3 runs from the conserved cysteine through the conserved F or W. D genes are given only for firm matches. Not every row has a clone size; where given, it reads once, few, many or a size class.

j_call: TRBJ2-7; d_call: .; v_call: TRBV11-2; clone_size: .; cdr3_aa: CASTNLGGAGPYEQYF; cdr3_nt: TGTGCCAGCACCAATCTAGGGGGGGCAGGTCCCTACGAGCAGTACTTC
j_call: TRBJ1-1; d_call: .; v_call: TRBV5-1; clone_size: many; cdr3_aa: CASSATGGVATEAFF; cdr3_nt: TGCGCCAGCAGCGCCACCGGAGGGGTGGCCACTGAAGCTTTCTTT
j_call: TRBJ2-2; d_call: TRBD1; v_call: TRBV12-3/TRBV12-4; clone_size: few; cdr3_aa: CASSSTPPGGTGELFF; cdr3_nt: TGTGCCAGCAGTTCCACCCCCCCAGGGGGCACCGGGGAGCTGTTTTTT
j_call: TRBJ2-7; d_call: TRBD2; v_call: TRBV7-2; clone_size: many; cdr3_aa: CASSPGLETYEQYF; cdr3_nt: TGTGCCAGCAGCCCGGGACTAGAGACCTACGAGCAGTACTTC
j_call: TRBJ2-7; d_call: TRBD1; v_call: TRBV20-1; clone_size: few; cdr3_aa: CSASDPGQGASEQYF; cdr3_nt: TGCAGTGCTAGCGACCCGGGACAGGGGGCAAGCGAGCAGTACTTC
j_call: TRBJ1-1; d_call: .; v_call: TRBV29-1; clone_size: few; cdr3_aa: CSVGQTNTEAFF; cdr3_nt: TGCAGCGTCGGACAGACGAACACTGAAGCTTTCTTT
j_call: TRBJ1-2; d_call: .; v_call: TRBV4-3; clone_size: .; cdr3_aa: CASSQDQAVGNYGYTF; cdr3_nt: TGCGCCAGCAGCCAAGATCAGGCGGTCGGTAACTATGGCTACACCTTC
j_call: TRBJ2-5; d_call: TRBD2; v_call: TRBV6-1; clone_size: .; cdr3_aa: CASSNLIASGGVETQYF; cdr3_nt: TGTGCCAGCAGCAATCTTATCGCTAGCGGAGGGGTGGAGACCCAGTACTTC
j_call: TRBJ1-6; d_call: TRBD1; v_call: TRBV20-1; clone_size: few; cdr3_aa: CSAITGANSPLHF; cdr3_nt: TGCAGTGCTATAACAGGGGCAAATTCACCCCTCCACTTT
j_call: TRBJ2-7; d_call: .; v_call: TRBV11-2; clone_size: many; cdr3_aa: CASSVAGNPYEQYF; cdr3_nt: TGTGCCAGCAGCGTCGCAGGTAACCCCTACGAGCAGTACTTC
j_call: TRBJ2-1; d_call: TRBD1; v_call: TRBV18; clone_size: few; cdr3_aa: CASSPPTGTGAYNEQFF; cdr3_nt: TGTGCCAGCTCACCACCAACCGGGACAGGGGCCTACAATGAGCAGTTCTTC
j_call: TRBJ2-5; d_call: TRBD1; v_call: TRBV6-1; clone_size: few; cdr3_aa: CASRPRQGARETQYF; cdr3_nt: TGTGCCAGCAGACCTAGACAGGGGGCTAGAGAGACCCAGTACTTC
j_call: TRBJ2-7; d_call: TRBD1; v_call: TRBV7-2; clone_size: .; cdr3_aa: CASSLRRDRGYEQYF; cdr3_nt: TGTGCCAGCAGCTTAAGAAGGGACAGAGGCTACGAGCAGTACTTC
j_call: TRBJ2-5; d_call: .; v_call: TRBV20-1; clone_size: many; cdr3_aa: CSARSPLEVETQYF; cdr3_nt: TGCAGTGCTAGATCCCCACTAGAGGTGGAGACCCAGTACTTC
j_call: TRBJ2-5; d_call: .; v_call: TRBV6-5; clone_size: few; cdr3_aa: CASSYAWTQYF; cdr3_nt: TGTGCCAGCAGTTACGCCTGGACCCAGTACTTC
j_call: TRBJ2-7; d_call: .; v_call: TRBV7-8; clone_size: few; cdr3_aa: CASSSTRQVLAYEQYF; cdr3_nt: TGTGCCAGCAGCTCTACCCGACAGGTTCTAGCCTACGAGCAGTACTTC
j_call: TRBJ2-1; d_call: .; v_call: TRBV6-2/TRBV6-3; clone_size: .; cdr3_aa: CASSQLRNEQFF; cdr3_nt: TGTGCCAGCAGTCAACTCAGGAATGAGCAGTTCTTC
j_call: TRBJ2-3; d_call: .; v_call: TRBV19; clone_size: few; cdr3_aa: CASSISPGWVADTQYF; cdr3_nt: TGTGCCAGTAGTATCTCTCCAGGGTGGGTAGCAGATACGCAGTATTTT
j_call: TRBJ2-7; d_call: TRBD2; v_call: TRBV5-1; clone_size: .; cdr3_aa: CASSLAGGRALSEQYF; cdr3_nt: TGCGCCAGCAGCTTGGCCGGTGGGAGGGCCTTATCCGAGCAGTACTTC
j_call: TRBJ1-1; d_call: .; v_call: TRBV10-3; clone_size: few; cdr3_aa: CAISVDPRGTEAFF; cdr3_nt: TGTGCCATCAGCGTTGACCCTCGTGGGACTGAAGCTTTCTTT
j_call: TRBJ2-3; d_call: .; v_call: TRBV10-3; clone_size: .; cdr3_aa: CAISQDQDTQYF; cdr3_nt: TGTGCCATCAGTCAGGACCAAGATACGCAGTATTTT
j_call: TRBJ2-1; d_call: .; v_call: TRBV29-1; clone_size: many; cdr3_aa: CSTRNSAEQFF; cdr3_nt: TGCAGCACGAGGAACTCCGCTGAGCAGTTCTTC
j_call: TRBJ1-1; d_call: .; v_call: TRBV4-1; clone_size: many; cdr3_aa: CASSQVRGTEAFF; cdr3_nt: TGCGCCAGCAGCCAAGTTAGAGGAACTGAAGCTTTCTTT
j_call: TRBJ2-3; d_call: TRBD2; v_call: TRBV12-3/TRBV12-4; clone_size: few; cdr3_aa: CASRSSSGTDTQYF; cdr3_nt: TGTGCCAGCAGGAGCTCTAGCGGGACAGATACGCAGTATTTT
j_call: TRBJ1-6; d_call: TRBD1; v_call: TRBV20-1; clone_size: .; cdr3_aa: CSAKKGAGNSPLHF; cdr3_nt: TGCAGTGCTAAGAAGGGGGCTGGAAATTCACCCCTCCACTTT
j_call: TRBJ1-6; d_call: .; v_call: TRBV6-1; clone_size: few; cdr3_aa: CASSTNRDSPLHF; cdr3_nt: TGTGCCAGCAGTACAAACCGGGATTCACCCCTCCACTTT